This T cell receptor beta chain was observed in a study of vaccination effects on CD4 cells after COVID-19. Points on this clone: Its antigen is undetermined.

Clones were read by immunoSEQ multiplex PCR, and TCRdb kept only the in-frame ones, dropping some. Of roughly 60,000 clones detected, just over 70% appear once; the ten largest clones hold roughly 25%. The V gene lost 2 bases and the J gene lost 2 bases, with 3 bases spanning the gap. CDR3 length equals 12 residues. Germline assignment: CDR1 SGHKS and CDR2 YYEKEE (reference sequence). Following 10 days of culture, CD4+ T cells were isolated. The rearrangement links TRBV5-5 to TRBJ2-3; D is undetermined. The TCR comes from a human donor who had a prior SARS-CoV-2 infection. This specimen was CD4+ T cells from PBMCs cultured without peptide, taken before COVID-19 vaccination. CDR3 nucleotide sequence: TGTGCCAGCAGCTTCAACACAGATACGCAGTATTTT. Encoded protein: CASSFNTDTQYF.